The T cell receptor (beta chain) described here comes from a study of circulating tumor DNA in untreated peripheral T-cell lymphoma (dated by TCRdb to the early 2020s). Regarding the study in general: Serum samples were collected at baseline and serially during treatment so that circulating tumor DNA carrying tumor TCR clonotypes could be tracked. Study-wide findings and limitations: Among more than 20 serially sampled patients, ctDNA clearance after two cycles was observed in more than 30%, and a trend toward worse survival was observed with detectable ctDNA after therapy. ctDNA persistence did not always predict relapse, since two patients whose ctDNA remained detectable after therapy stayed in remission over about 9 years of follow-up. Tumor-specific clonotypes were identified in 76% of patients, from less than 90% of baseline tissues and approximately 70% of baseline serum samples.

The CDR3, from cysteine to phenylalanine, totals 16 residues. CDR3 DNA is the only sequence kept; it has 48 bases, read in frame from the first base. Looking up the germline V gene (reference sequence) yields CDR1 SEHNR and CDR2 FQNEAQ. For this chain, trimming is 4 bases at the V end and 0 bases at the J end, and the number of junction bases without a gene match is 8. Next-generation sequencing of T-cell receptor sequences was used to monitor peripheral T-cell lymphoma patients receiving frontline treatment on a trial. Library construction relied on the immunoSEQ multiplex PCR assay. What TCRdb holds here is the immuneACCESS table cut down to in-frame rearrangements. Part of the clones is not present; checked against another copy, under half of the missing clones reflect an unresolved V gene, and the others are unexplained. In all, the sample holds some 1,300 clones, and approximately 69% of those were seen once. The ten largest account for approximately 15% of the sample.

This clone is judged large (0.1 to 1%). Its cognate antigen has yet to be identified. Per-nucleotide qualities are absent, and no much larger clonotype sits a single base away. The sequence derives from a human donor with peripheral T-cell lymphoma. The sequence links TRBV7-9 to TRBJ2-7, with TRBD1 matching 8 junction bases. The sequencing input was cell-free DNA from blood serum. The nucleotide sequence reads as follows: TGTGCCAGCAGCTACGTACAGGGGGTAAGCTCCTACGAGCAGTACTTC. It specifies CASSYVQGVSSYEQYF. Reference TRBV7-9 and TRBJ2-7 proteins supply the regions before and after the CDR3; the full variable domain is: DTGVSQNPRHKITKRGQNVTFRCDPISEHNRLYWYRQTLGQGPEFLTYFQNEAQLEKSRLLSDRFSAERPKGSFSTLEIQRTEQGDSAMYLCASSYVQGVSSYEQYFGPGTRLTVT.